These 28 T cell receptor beta chains came from one sample sequenced in a study of blood T cells in healthy people across ages. With a J-beta primer mix and a sample-barcoded 5' primer, a second PCR ran 7 to 11 cycles. TCRdb independently ran MiXCR on the 5' RACE reads; one entry per CDR3 protein. Of roughly 720,000 distinct CDR3 sequences listed, 53% are singletons. Material for sequencing was blood. These receptors were collected from a man older than 75 in good health.

This clonotype was counted only a few times. The chain joins TRBV10-3 to TRBJ2-1; D may be TRBD1 or TRBD2 (6 bases each). V dropped 7 bases and J dropped 5 bases, with 18 bases sitting between them. CDR3 length equals 15 residues. Germline V gives CDR1 ENHRY, CDR2 SYGVKD. CDR3: CAIKLGGGQNNEQFF. CDR3 nucleotide sequence: TGTGCCATCAAGCTGGGGGGAGGACAGAACAATGAGCAGTTCTTC.

This clonotype showed up just a few times. The chain's CDR3 is CASSPRGGDEQFF. CDR3 nucleotides: TGCGCCAGCAGCCCACGGGGTGGAGATGAGCAGTTCTTC. The J gene is TRBJ2-1, the V gene TRBV5-1; possible D gene TRBD2, 5 bases. V lost 4 bases, J lost 8 bases, and 13 bases lay in between. The length of the CDR3 is 13 residues. Germline CDR1 is SGHRS and CDR2 is YFSETQ.

The chain is built from TRBV20-1 and TRBJ2-1, with 9 bases matching TRBD1. V shed 0 bases and J 3 bases; nucleotides not matched to a gene: 3. The germline V gene encodes CDR1 DFQATT and CDR2 SNEGSKA (reference sequence). CDR3 length: 15 residues. The CDR3 DNA reads TGCAGTGCTAGAGATCGGGACAGGGACTACAATGAGCAGTTCTTC. Translated, it gives CSARDRDRDYNEQFF.

The J gene is TRBJ2-7, the V gene TRBV7-2; D ambiguous. Trimming shortened V by 3 bases and J by 5 bases, and 11 bases separated the two germline ends. The CDR3 has 13 residues. Looked up from germline, CDR1 is SGHTA and CDR2 is FQGNSA. The CDR3 bases are TGTGCCAGCAGCTTCCCCCCACGGGACGAGCAGTACTTC. Translated: CASSFPPRDEQYF.

The chain uses TRBV12-3 or TRBV12-4 and TRBJ1-2; no definite D call. V was cut by 0 bases and J by 7 bases, with 6 bases left in between. CDR3 length: 12 residues. CDR3 region: CASSLASIGYTF. The CDR3 DNA sequence: TGTGCCAGCAGTTTAGCTTCCATTGGCTACACCTTC.

This sequence joins TRBV11-2 and TRBJ2-1, with D unclear. Between the trimmed V and J ends, which lost 3 bases and 5 bases, there was a span of 5 bases. The CDR3 runs to 12 residues. Germline loops: CDR1 SGHAT, CDR2 FQNNGV. The CDR3 sequence is CASSFQNNEQFF. CDR3 nucleotides: TGTGCCAGCAGCTTCCAAAACAATGAGCAGTTCTTC.

This chain joins TRBV6-5 and TRBJ2-7; the D is unclear. Trimming removed 2 bases at V and 0 bases at J, with 5 bases between. This CDR3 spans 13 amino acids. The germline V gene encodes CDR1 MNHEY and CDR2 SVGAGI. CDR3 region: CASSYDTSYEQYF. CDR3 bases: TGTGCCAGCAGTTACGACACCTCCTACGAGCAGTACTTC.

This clonotype was found a few times. This chain joins TRBV29-1 and TRBJ2-5, with TRBD2 identical over 7 bases. CDR1 is SQVTM and CDR2 is ANQGSEA in the germline V gene. Trimming took 6 bases from V and 5 from J; bases not matched to a gene: 9. This CDR3 spans 13 amino acids. CDR3 in DNA: TGCAGCGTGACTAGCACCGGTGGGGAGACCCAGTACTTC. Translating gives CSVTSTGGETQYF.

This clonotype was observed a few times. The chain links TRBV2 to TRBJ2-1; TRBD2 might be the D (5 bases). V dropped 7 bases and J dropped 8 bases, with 15 bases sitting between them. CDR1 is SNHLY, CDR2 FYNNEI, per germline. The CDR3 is 13 residues long. As DNA, the CDR3 is TGTGCCAGCAAGCGCGGGTTGGTGGATGAGCAGTTCTTC. Translating gives CASKRGLVDEQFF.

The chain couples TRBV7-2 to TRBJ2-7; TRBD1 agrees at 11 bases. Per the germline V gene, CDR1 is SGHTA and CDR2 is FQGNSA. CDR3 length: 15 amino acids. The ends lost 7 bases at V and 3 bases at J; junction bases unmatched: 8. CDR3 in amino acids: CASTAGTGGFYEQYF. The CDR3 region has the DNA TGTGCCAGCACCGCCGGGACAGGGGGATTCTACGAGCAGTACTTC.

CDR3 loop: CASSPTLTSGRDEQYF. The CDR3 DNA reads as TGCGCCAGCAGCCCAACGTTGACTAGCGGGAGAGACGAGCAGTACTTC. This chain uses TRBV5-1 with TRBJ2-7; 12 nucleotides align to TRBD2. The CDR3 sequence is 16 residues long. Germline-derived CDR1 and CDR2 are SGHRS and YFSETQ. The V and J ends lost 4 bases and 5 bases, in that order; junction bases with no gene match: 10.

This clonotype was seen more than once but under ten times. The rearrangement links TRBV21-1 to TRBJ2-3; the tabulated D call, TRBD2, remains unverified against the DNA. TRBV21-1 is listed as a pseudogene. The CDR3 is 18 amino acids. The CDR3 region is CAPQGLAGVSGLTDTQYF. DNA of the CDR3: TGTGCCCCACAGGGACTAGCGGGAGTCTCAGGCCTCACAGATACGCAGTATTTT.

The chain carries TRBV12-3 or TRBV12-4 and TRBJ2-5; D not resolved. The DNA end is a closer match to TRBJ2-7, so the J assignment may be wrong. This CDR3 comprises 14 residues. The CDR3 nucleotides are TGTGCCAGCACCGCCCGTGACGGACCCTACGAGCAGTACTTC. As protein: CASTARDGPYEQYF.

This clonotype has just a few counts. The chain couples TRBV10-2 to TRBJ2-3, with TRBD2 matching over 10 bases. CDR1 and CDR2 from the germline V gene are WSHSY and SAAADI. This CDR3 is 14 amino acids long. The V segment lost 6 bases and the J segment 5 bases; nucleotides outside the gene matches: 5. This CDR3 reads CASRAGGLVDTQYF. As DNA, the CDR3 is TGCGCCAGCAGAGCGGGAGGGCTGGTAGATACGCAGTATTTT.

V usage is TRBV5-1 and J usage is TRBJ2-5; TRBD2 matches 11 bases. CDR1 and CDR2 (germline): SGHRS, YFSETQ. Unmatched junction bases numbered 8, after V lost 0 bases and J lost 4 bases. CDR3 length equals 17 residues. The CDR3 nucleotides read TGCGCCAGCAGCTTGGAACTAGCGGGAGTAAGAGGAGAGACCCAGTACTTC. Residues: CASSLELAGVRGETQYF.

This clonotype was picked up a small number of times. The V gene is TRBV7-9, the J gene TRBJ2-4, with TRBD2 matching 9 bases. Judging by the DNA end, TRBJ2-7 fits better; the J call may be wrong. The CDR3 spans 15 residues. Germline lookup yields CDR1 SEHNR and CDR2 FQNEAQ (reference sequence). The CDR3 DNA follows: TGTGCCAGCAGCTTAGTCGGACTAGCGTTCTACGAGCAGTACTTC. It specifies CASSLVGLAFYEQYF.

The rearrangement joins TRBV7-9 to TRBJ2-3; a possible D gene is TRBD2 (5 bases). Germline assignment: CDR1 SEHNR and CDR2 FQNEAQ (reference sequence). CDR3 size: 17 residues. V was trimmed by 1 base and J by 3 bases, leaving 17 bases between them. The CDR3 bases are TGTGCCAGCAGCTTAGAATCATCATCCGGGATAACAGATACGCAGTATTTT. Protein product: CASSLESSSGITDTQYF.

This chain joins TRBV15 and TRBJ2-3; D gene uncertain. The CDR3 is made up of 12 amino acids. The ends were cut back, 5 bases at V and 1 base at J, with 4 bases in the middle. Germline V gene sequence: CDR1 LNHNV, CDR2 YYDKDF (reference sequence). CDR3 DNA: TGTGCCACCAGCGCACGCACAGATACGCAGTATTTT. Amino acids: CATSARTDTQYF.

The table lists this clonotype with a few counts. The V call is TRBV20-1, the J call TRBJ2-5; no clear D gene. Germline loops: CDR1 DFQATT, CDR2 SNEGSKA (reference sequence). This CDR3 is built from 17 residues. With 6 bases removed from V and 0 bases from J, the gap between germline ends came to 23 bases. In nucleotides, the CDR3 is TGCAGTGCCCCCTCAGGCACCAATTTCTGGTACCAAGAGACCCAGTACTTC. It encodes CSAPSGTNFWYQETQYF.

This chain uses TRBV20-1 with TRBJ2-1; the match to TRBD2 covers 10 bases. The V and J ends lost 1 base and 8 bases, in that order; junction bases with no gene match: 8. Germline V gives CDR1 DFQATT, CDR2 SNEGSKA (reference sequence). CDR3 length: 15 amino acids. The CDR3 protein is CSARAPGLALDEQFF. CDR3 sequence (DNA): TGCAGTGCTAGAGCTCCGGGACTAGCGCTCGATGAGCAGTTCTTC.

This clonotype was detected only a few times. V and J are TRBV4-2 and TRBJ2-1, with 13 bases identical to TRBD2. Germline lookup yields CDR1 LGHNA and CDR2 YNFKEQ. This CDR3 region has 16 residues. V lost 1 base and J lost 13; bases outside the gene matches: 10. DNA of the CDR3: TGTGCCAGCAGCCAAGCAGAGGGGACTAGCGGGATAGGTCAGTTCTTC. Residues: CASSQAEGTSGIGQFF.

J is TRBJ2-2 and V is TRBV20-1; 8 bases are a match to TRBD1. The ends lost 6 bases at V and 3 bases at J; junction bases unmatched: 6. The germline V gene has CDR1 DFQATT and CDR2 SNEGSKA (reference sequence). CDR3 length: 14 residues. This chain's CDR3 is CSASQGEYTGELFF. DNA of the CDR3: TGCAGTGCATCACAGGGGGAATACACCGGGGAGCTGTTTTTT.

This chain connects TRBV5-5 to TRBJ2-7; D tentatively fits TRBD1 or TRBD2 (5 bases each). Germline lookup yields CDR1 SGHKS and CDR2 YYEKEE (reference sequence). V lost 3 bases, J lost 7 bases, and 17 bases lay in between. The CDR3 runs 14 residues. The CDR3 loop is CASSSRETRGEQYF. CDR3 in DNA: TGTGCCAGCAGCTCCCGCGAAACGAGGGGTGAGCAGTACTTC.

The chain links TRBV6-4 to TRBJ1-4; 7 positions agree with TRBD1. CDR3 length equals 13 residues. The V gene end was trimmed by 6 bases and the J gene end by 8 bases; junction bases not matched to a gene: 6. Germline V lookup: CDR1 MRHNA, CDR2 SNTAGT. The CDR3 region has the DNA TGTGCCAGCAGCGCGACAGGGTCCGAAAAACTGTTTTTT. Translated: CASSATGSEKLFF.

The chain employs TRBV7-9 and TRBJ2-3; weak D call: TRBD2 (6 bases). Per germline, CDR1 SEHNR and CDR2 FQNEAQ (reference sequence). CDR3 size: 12 residues. The V and J ends lost 5 bases and 5 bases respectively, with 8 bases between them. CDR3 protein: CASSGGVDTQYF. Written as DNA, the CDR3 is TGTGCCAGCAGCGGAGGGGTAGATACGCAGTATTTT.

This clonotype was counted ten times or more. The chain couples TRBV3-1 to TRBJ2-5; D uncertain. V lost 4 bases and J 7 bases, leaving 10 bases between the germline ends. CDR1 and CDR2 from the germline V gene are LGHDT and YNNKEL (reference sequence). This CDR3 has 12 residues. Here the CDR3 reads CASSRNTGTQYF. CDR3 nucleotide sequence: TGTGCCAGCAGCCGGAATACGGGGACCCAGTACTTC.

This clonotype was seen ten or more times. The rearrangement uses TRBV29-1 and TRBJ2-1; possibly TRBD1 or TRBD2 for D (5 bases each). Trimming left V 5 bases short and J 4 bases short, with 15 bases between. CDR1 and CDR2 (germline): SQVTM, ANQGSEA. The CDR3 has 14 amino acids. For the CDR3, the DNA is TGCAGCGTTCTGGGTCTGGGGGTATACAATGAGCAGTTCTTC. As protein: CSVLGLGVYNEQFF.

The chain carries TRBV11-2 and TRBJ2-4; the match to TRBD1 covers 8 bases. The J call is uncertain, as TRBJ2-7 better fits the DNA end. This CDR3 is built from 14 residues. Germline CDR1 SGHAT, CDR2 FQNNGV. This CDR3 is CASSYDRGPYEQYF. CDR3 nucleotides: TGTGCCAGCAGCTACGACAGGGGTCCATACGAGCAGTACTTC.